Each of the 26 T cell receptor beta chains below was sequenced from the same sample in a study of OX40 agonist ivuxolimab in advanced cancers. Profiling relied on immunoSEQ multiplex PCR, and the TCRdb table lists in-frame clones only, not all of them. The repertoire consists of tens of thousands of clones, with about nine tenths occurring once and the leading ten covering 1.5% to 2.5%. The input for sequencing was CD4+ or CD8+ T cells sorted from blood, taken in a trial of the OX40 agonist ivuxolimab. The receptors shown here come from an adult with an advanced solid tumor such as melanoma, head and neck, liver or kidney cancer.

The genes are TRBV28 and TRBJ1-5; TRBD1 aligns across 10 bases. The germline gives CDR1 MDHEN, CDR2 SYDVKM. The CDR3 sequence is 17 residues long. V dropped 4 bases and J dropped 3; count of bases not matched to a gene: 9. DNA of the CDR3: TGTGCCAGCAGTTCAATCCGGGACAGGGGATACAATCAGCCCCAGCATTTT. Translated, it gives CASSSIRDRGYNQPQHF.

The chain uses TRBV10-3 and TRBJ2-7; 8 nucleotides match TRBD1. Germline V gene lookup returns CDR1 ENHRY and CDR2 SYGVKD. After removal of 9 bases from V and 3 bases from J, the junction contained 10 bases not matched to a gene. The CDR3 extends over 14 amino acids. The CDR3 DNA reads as TGTGCCATGAGTTCAGGGGGCACGGTCTACGAGCAGTACTTC. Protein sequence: CAMSSGGTVYEQYF.

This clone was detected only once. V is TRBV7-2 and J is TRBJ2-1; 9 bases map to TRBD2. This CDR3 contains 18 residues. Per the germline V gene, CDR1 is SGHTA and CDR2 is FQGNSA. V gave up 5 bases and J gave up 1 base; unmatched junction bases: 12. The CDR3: CASSRSFTAGGSYNEQFF. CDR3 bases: TGTGCCAGCAGCCGAAGCTTCACAGCGGGAGGTTCCTACAATGAGCAGTTCTTC.

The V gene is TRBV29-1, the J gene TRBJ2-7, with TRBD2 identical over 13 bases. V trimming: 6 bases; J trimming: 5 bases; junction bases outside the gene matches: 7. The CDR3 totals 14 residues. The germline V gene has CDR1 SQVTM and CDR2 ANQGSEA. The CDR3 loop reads CSVTGTSGTHEQYF. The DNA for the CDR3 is TGCAGCGTGACCGGGACTAGCGGGACCCACGAGCAGTACTTC.

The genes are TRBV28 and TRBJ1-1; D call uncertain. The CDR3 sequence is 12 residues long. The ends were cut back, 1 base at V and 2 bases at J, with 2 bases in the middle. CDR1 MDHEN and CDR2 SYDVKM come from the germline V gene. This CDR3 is CASSLSNTEAFF. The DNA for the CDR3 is TGTGCCAGCAGTTTATCAAACACTGAAGCTTTCTTT.

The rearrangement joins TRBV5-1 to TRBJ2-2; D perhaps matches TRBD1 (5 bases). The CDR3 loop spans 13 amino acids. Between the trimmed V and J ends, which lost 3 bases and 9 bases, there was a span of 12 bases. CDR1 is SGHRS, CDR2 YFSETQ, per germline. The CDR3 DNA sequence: TGCGCCAGCAGCTGGACGACAGAAAGGGAGCTGTTTTTT. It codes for CASSWTTERELFF. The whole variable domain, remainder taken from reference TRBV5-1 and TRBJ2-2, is KAGVTQTPRYLIKTRGQQVTLSCSPISGHRSVSWYQQTPGQGLQFLFEYFSETQRNKGNFPGRFSGRQFSNSRSEMNVSTLELGDSALYLCASSWTTERELFFGEGSRLTVL.

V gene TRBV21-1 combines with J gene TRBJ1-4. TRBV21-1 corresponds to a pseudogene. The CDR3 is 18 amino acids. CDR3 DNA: TGTGCCAGCAGCGAACGAGACCGGGGAGTGTCTACTAATGAAAAACTGTTTTTT. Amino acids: CASSERDRGVSTNEKLFF.

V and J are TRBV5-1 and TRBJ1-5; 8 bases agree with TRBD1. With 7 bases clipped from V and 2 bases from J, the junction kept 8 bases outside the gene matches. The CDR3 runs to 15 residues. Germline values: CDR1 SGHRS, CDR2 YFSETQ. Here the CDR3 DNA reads TGCGCCAGCCGCCCGACAGGGGTTGGCAATCAGCCCCAGCATTTT. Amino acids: CASRPTGVGNQPQHF.

CDR3 bases: TGTGCCACCAGCAGAGTAGCGGGAGGAAACACCGGGGAGCTGTTTTTT. Encoded protein: CATSRVAGGNTGELFF. The chain combines TRBV15 with TRBJ2-2, with TRBD2 matching 10 bases. CDR1 and CDR2 from the germline V gene are LNHNV and YYDKDF (reference sequence). CDR3 size: 16 residues. The ends lost 1 base at V and 2 bases at J; junction bases unmatched: 1.

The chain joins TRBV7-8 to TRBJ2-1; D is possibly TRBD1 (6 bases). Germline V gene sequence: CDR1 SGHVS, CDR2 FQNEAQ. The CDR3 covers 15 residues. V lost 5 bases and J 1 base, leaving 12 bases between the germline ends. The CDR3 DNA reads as TGTGCCAGCAGCGCAGGGGATGTGTCCTACAATGAGCAGTTCTTC. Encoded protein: CASSAGDVSYNEQFF.

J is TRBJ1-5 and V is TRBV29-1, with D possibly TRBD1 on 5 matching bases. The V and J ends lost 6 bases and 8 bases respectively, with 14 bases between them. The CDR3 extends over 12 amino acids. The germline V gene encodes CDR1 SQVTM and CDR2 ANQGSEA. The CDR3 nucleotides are TGCAGCGTCCGGACACCACCCAAGCCCCAGCATTTT. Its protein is CSVRTPPKPQHF.

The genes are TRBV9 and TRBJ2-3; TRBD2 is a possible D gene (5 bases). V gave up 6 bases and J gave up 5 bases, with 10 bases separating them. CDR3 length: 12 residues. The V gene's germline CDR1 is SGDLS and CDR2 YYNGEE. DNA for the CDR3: TGTGCCAGCAACTATGGAGGAGATACGCAGTATTTT. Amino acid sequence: CASNYGGDTQYF. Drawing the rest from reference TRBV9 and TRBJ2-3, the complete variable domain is DSGVTQTPKHLITATGQRVTLRCSPRSGDLSVYWYQQSLDQGLQFLIQYYNGEERAKGNILERFSAQQFPDLHSELNLSSLELGDSALYFCASNYGGDTQYFGPGTRLTVL.

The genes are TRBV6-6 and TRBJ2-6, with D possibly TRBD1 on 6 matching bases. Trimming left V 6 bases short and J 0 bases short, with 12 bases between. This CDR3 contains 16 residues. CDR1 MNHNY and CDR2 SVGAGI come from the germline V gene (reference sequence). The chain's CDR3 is CASRDRTPSGANVLTF. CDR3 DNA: TGTGCCAGCAGGGACAGAACTCCCTCTGGGGCCAACGTCCTGACTTTC.

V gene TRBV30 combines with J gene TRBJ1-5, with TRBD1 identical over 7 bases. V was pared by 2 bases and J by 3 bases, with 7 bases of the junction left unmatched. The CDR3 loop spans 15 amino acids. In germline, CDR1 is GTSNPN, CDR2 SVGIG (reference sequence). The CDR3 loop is CAWSRPGQYNQPQHF. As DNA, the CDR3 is TGTGCCTGGAGTAGGCCGGGACAGTACAATCAGCCCCAGCATTTT.

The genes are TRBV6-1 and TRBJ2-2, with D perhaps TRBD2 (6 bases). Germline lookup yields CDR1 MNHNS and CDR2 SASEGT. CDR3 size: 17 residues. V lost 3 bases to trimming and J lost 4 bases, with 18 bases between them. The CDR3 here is CASSDHWGTETTGELFF. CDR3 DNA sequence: TGTGCCAGCAGTGATCACTGGGGGACTGAAACCACCGGGGAGCTGTTTTTT.

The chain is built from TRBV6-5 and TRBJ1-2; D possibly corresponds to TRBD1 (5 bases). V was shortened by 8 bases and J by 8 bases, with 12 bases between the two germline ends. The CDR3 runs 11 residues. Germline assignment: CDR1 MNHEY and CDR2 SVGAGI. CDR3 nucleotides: TGTGCCAGCGGGCCCGGGGGAGGCTACACCTTC. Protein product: CASGPGGGYTF.

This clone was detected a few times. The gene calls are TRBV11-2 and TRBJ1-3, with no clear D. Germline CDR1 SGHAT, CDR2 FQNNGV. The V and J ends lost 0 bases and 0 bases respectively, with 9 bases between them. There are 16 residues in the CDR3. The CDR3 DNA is TGTGCCAGCAGCTTAGAAGTCTCCAACTCTGGAAACACCATATATTTT. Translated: CASSLEVSNSGNTIYF. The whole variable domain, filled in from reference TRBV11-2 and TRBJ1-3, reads EAGVAQSPRYKIIEKRQSVAFWCNPISGHATLYWYQQILGQGPKLLIQFQNNGVVDDSQLPKDRFSAERLKGVDSTLKIQPAKLEDSAVYLCASSLEVSNSGNTIYFGEGSWLTVV.

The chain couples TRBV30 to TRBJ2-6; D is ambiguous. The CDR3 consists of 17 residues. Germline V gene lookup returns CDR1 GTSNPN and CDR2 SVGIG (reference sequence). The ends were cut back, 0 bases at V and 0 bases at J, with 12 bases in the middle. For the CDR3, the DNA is TGTGCCTGGAGTGTCGGCGGCGCCCTCTCTGGGGCCAACGTCCTGACTTTC. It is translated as CAWSVGGALSGANVLTF.

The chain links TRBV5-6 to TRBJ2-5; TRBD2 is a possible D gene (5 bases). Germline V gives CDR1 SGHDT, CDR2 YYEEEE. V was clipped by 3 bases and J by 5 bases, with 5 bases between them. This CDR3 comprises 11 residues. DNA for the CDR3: TGTGCCAGCAGCTGGAGGGAGACCCAGTACTTC. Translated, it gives CASSWRETQYF.

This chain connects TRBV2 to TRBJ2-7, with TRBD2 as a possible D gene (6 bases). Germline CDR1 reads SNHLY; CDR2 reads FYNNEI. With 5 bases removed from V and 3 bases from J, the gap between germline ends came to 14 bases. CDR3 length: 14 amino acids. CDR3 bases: TGTGCCAGCAGTCAGGACGGGAGCCTCTACGAGCAGTACTTC. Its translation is CASSQDGSLYEQYF.

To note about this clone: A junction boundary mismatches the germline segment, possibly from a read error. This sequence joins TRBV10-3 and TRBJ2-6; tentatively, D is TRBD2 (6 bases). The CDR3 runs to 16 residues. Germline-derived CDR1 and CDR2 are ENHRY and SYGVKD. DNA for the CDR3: TGTGCCATCAAAGGGGACTTCTCCTCTGAGGCCAACGTCCTGACTTTC. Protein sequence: CAIKGDFSSEANVLTF.

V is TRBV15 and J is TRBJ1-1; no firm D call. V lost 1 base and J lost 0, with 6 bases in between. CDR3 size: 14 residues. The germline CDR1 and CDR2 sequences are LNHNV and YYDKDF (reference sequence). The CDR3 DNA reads TGTGCCACCAGCAGAGTCACGATGAACACTGAAGCTTTCTTT. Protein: CATSRVTMNTEAFF.

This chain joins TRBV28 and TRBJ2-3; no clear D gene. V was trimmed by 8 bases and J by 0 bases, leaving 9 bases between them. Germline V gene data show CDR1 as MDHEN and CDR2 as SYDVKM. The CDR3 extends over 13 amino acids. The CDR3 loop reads CASLRVSTDTQYF. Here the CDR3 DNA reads TGTGCCAGCCTTCGGGTCAGCACAGATACGCAGTATTTT.

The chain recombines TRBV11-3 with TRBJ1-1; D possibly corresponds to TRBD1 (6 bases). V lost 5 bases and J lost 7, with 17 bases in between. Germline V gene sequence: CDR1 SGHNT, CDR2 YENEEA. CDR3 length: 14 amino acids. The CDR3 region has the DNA TGTGCCAGCAGCCGAGGGGGGTCTGCTGATGAAGCTTTCTTT. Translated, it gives CASSRGGSADEAFF.

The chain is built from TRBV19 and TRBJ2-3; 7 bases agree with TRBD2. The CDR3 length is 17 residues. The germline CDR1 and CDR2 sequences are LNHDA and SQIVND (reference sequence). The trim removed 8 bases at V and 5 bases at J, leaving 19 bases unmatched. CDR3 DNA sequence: TGTGCCAGTTCCGGGAACGGGAGGCTCCCCGGGGGAGATACGCAGTATTTT. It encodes CASSGNGRLPGGDTQYF. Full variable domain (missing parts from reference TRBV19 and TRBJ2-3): DGGITQSPKYLFRKEGQNVTLSCEQNLNHDAMYWYRQDPGQGLRLIYYSQIVNDFQKGDIAEGYSVSREKKESFPLTVTSAQKNPTAFYLCASSGNGRLPGGDTQYFGPGTRLTVL.

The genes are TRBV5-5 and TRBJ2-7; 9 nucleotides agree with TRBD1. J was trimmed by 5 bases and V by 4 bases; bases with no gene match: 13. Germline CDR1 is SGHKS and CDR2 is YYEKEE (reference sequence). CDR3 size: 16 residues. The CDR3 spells CASSRGGTGSVDEQYF. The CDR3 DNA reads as TGTGCCAGCAGCCGTGGAGGGACAGGGTCTGTAGACGAGCAGTACTTC.